This entry describes one TCR beta chain. The target antigen is unknown. The authors reverse transcribed all of the isolated RNA, so sequencing captured expressed TCRB transcripts. TCRdb's table, derived via immunoSEQ multiplex PCR, lists solely in-frame clones and lacks some. The sample includes hundreds of thousands of clones, around 12% of them seen just once. The data were taken from a study of beta chain features in type 1 diabetes. General study points: Cells that show high TCR expression could be over-represented by cDNA sequencing. Type 1 diabetes patients had moderately but significantly shorter TCRB CDR3s in all four CD4+ subsets.

The CDR3 extends over 16 amino acids. Trimming left V 3 bases short and J 0 bases short, with 12 bases between. Looked up from germline, CDR1 is GTSNPN and CDR2 is SVGIG (reference sequence). The chain has TRBV30 and TRBJ2-6, with D hard to call. The source of this sequence is a man between 18 and 29 years old in good health. Sequences were obtained from naive CD4+ T cells from blood. CDR3 sequence reads: CAWRFKSPSGANVLTF. The CDR3 DNA sequence: TGTGCCTGGAGGTTCAAGAGCCCCTCTGGGGCCAACGTCCTGACTTTC.